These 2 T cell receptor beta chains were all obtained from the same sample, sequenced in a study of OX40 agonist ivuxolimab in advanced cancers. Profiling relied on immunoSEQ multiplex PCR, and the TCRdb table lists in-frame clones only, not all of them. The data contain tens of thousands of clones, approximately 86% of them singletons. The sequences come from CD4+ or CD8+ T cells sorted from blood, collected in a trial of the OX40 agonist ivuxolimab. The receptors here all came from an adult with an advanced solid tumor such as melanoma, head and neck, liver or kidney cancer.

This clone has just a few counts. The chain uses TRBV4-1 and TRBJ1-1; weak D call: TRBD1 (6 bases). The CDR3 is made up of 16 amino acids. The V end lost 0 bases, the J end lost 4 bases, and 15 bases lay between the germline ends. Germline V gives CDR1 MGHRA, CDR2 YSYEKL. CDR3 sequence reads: CASSQERKSRGTEAFF. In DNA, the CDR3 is TGCGCCAGCAGCCAAGAAAGGAAGAGCAGGGGCACTGAAGCTTTCTTT.

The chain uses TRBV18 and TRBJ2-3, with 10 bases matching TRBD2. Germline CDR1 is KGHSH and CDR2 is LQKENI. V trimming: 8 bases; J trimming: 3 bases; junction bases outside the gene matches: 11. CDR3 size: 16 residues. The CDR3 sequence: CASARRSGGVTDTQYF. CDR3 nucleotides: TGTGCCAGCGCTCGGCGAAGCGGGGGGGTTACAGATACGCAGTATTTT.